This TCR beta chain was retrieved from a study of T-cell memory formation after mild COVID-19 (dated by TCRdb to about 2021). Background on the whole study: Most TCR sequence clusters were specific to one of the two donors. Longitudinal TCRalpha and TCRbeta repertoire sequencing tracked T-cell clones expanding and contracting after mild COVID-19 in a couple of donors. The cohort comprised two young, previously healthy adult volunteers, one female and one male.

Broad study findings and their caveats: Some responding clones were detected in pre-infection memory, suggesting pre-existing cross-reactive memory T cells joined the SARS-CoV-2 response. Whether the second-wave clones peaking on day 37 were SARS-CoV-2 specific was not confirmed. Contracting CD4+ clones turned up mainly in the CM and EM memory subsets, whereas EMRA was where CD8+ clones were enriched. Clones that contracted from day 15 to 85 showed balanced CD4/CD8 phenotypes, whereas a second wave of clones that expanded from day 15 to 37 leaned towards CD4+. Only two mild cases were covered in the study, and larger cohorts including severe cases with pre-infection samples were considered necessary.

Ficoll-Paque density gradient centrifugation was used to isolate PBMCs. The table lists this clonotype with a few counts. It lacks a known antigen. Base qualities were left out, and no much larger clone turns up one base away. These reads were obtained on an Illumina NovaSeq 6000. Using 5'RACE with constant-segment primers, TCRalpha and TCRbeta cDNA libraries were constructed, with sample barcodes and unique molecular identifiers added in the process. RNA was extracted from every sample with Trizol reagent. Amplification of the libraries took two PCR steps, and the second step added a second sample barcode plus Illumina TruSeq adapters. Libraries were sequenced on an Illumina NovaSeq with 2 x 150 bp paired-end reads. The authors' analysis ran thus. With migec v1.2.7, reads were demultiplexed and then collapsed into UMI-guided consensus sequences. Using mixcr v2.1.11, the UMI consensuses were aligned to TRA and TRB V and J templates and assembled into clonotypes. A clonotype was counted as expanded or contracted only when both edgeR and NoisET called the clonotype significant, with the noise models trained on biological replicates. edgeR calls used a false discovery rate-adjusted p below 0.01 and a log2 fold-change threshold of 1. As an exploratory analysis of dynamics, max-normalized trajectories of the 1000 most abundant clonotypes were examined by PCA with hierarchical clustering. The CD4 or CD8 phenotype of responding clones was assigned using the separately sequenced CD4+ and CD8+ repertoires. The public reads were reanalyzed by TCRdb: fastp trimming at Q25, MiXCR alignment, in-frame beta chains only. Rows are unified per CDR3 protein, each entry keeping the most common DNA and genes. The V and J calls and clone size are TCRdb's, not the authors'. For this sample the table gives hundreds of thousands of distinct CDR3 sequences, of which 20% were detected only once. The ten largest clones take up around 13% of the sample.

Sequencing input: PBMCs or a T cell subset sorted from them (not recorded which). The origin of this receptor is an adult woman who had mild COVID-19 (a few samples of this study predate the infection). The sample titles of this study are shuffled in the database, so cell type and time point are left out; the donor was told from shared clones.

The nucleotides read TGTGCCAGCAGCACGCGGGCCTCTAGCACAGATACGCAGTATTTT. It translates as CASSTRASSTDTQYF. The V and J segments used are TRBV5-5 and TRBJ2-3; possibly the D gene is TRBD2, per 5 matching bases. V is clipped by 4 bases and J by 0 bases, and the sequence between their germline boundaries is 12 bases long. CDR1 and CDR2 (SGHKS, YYEKEE) derive from the germline V gene (reference sequence). There are 15 amino acids in the CDR3, from cysteine to phenylalanine inclusive. CDR3 DNA is the only sequence kept; it has 45 bases, read in frame from the first base.